This T cell receptor (beta chain) derives from a study of cytomegalovirus exposure and HLA in healthy donors. Study details: The Caucasian-associated ancestry cluster contained about four fifths of the approximately 390 genotyped donors.

This clone was counted only a few times. Its antigen is unidentified. Broader study findings: Follow-up analysis found HLA locus-dependent TCR association rates, highest for DRB1 and lowest for HLA-C. About 87% or about 30% of the time was how often most TCR beta V segments were productive, according to an earlier analysis. According to the study, around 150 TCR beta chains were cytomegalovirus-associated.

CDR1 is MDHEN, CDR2 SYDVKM, per germline. The CDR3 loop spans 13 amino acids. The germline V and J ends were trimmed by 4 bases and 4 bases, with 10 bases remaining between them. Use of 60 Vbeta and 13 Jbeta primers characterized the PCR. The protocol was immunoSEQ multiplex PCR, while the TCRdb copy is restricted to in-frame clones and leaves out a portion. Here the sample spans approximately 110,000 clones, about 16% being singletons. The chain couples TRBV28 to TRBJ2-5; tentative D call: TRBD2 (5 bases). Sequencing input: PBMCs. The receptor's source is a woman aged 18-30 years in good health and CMV-seronegative. This CDR3 reads CASSSGIRETQYF. CDR3 sequence (DNA): TGTGCCAGCAGTTCCGGGATCAGAGAGACCCAGTACTTC.